A single sample gave rise to the 12 T cell receptor beta chains below, sequenced in a study of shared clonotypes between healthy human individuals. Profiling relied on immunoSEQ multiplex PCR, and the TCRdb table lists in-frame clones only, not all of them. The data hold over 850,000 clones, with around 82% observed a single time. Sequenced: memory CD4+ T cells from PBMCs. The subset denotes: CD45RA-negative fraction. The receptors stem from a man aged 18 to 29 in good health. Some clones in this sample may be carry-over from other donors' samples.

The CDR3 DNA is TGCGCCACCCACCGGGATAAGCACATAGATACGCAGTATTTT. It encodes CATHRDKHIDTQYF. The V call is TRBV10-2, the J call TRBJ2-3; possible D gene TRBD2, 5 bases. This CDR3 contains 14 residues. Germline V lookup: CDR1 WSHSY, CDR2 SAAADI. V lost 10 bases and J 5 bases, leaving 19 bases between the germline ends.

The J gene is TRBJ1-1, the V gene TRBV6-1; possible D gene TRBD1, 5 bases. The CDR3 is made up of 13 amino acids. Trimming pared 6 bases from V and 5 bases from J, leaving 13 bases between. The germline V gene encodes CDR1 MNHNS and CDR2 SASEGT. The CDR3 coding sequence is TGTGCCAGCAGACAGGAGGGGCGGACTGAAGCTTTCTTT. Translating it yields CASRQEGRTEAFF.

Only one count was recorded for this clone. V is TRBV7-9 and J is TRBJ2-1; D is possibly TRBD1 (5 bases). The CDR3 contains 13 residues. Germline V gene data show CDR1 as SEHNR and CDR2 as FQNEAQ (reference sequence). Between the trimmed V and J ends, which lost 4 bases and 14 bases, there was a span of 18 bases. CDR3: CASSSPNVDSEFF. The CDR3 DNA sequence: TGTGCCAGCAGCTCCCCGAACGTCGACAGCGAGTTCTTC. Drawing the rest from reference TRBV7-9 and TRBJ2-1, the complete variable domain is DTGVSQNPRHKITKRGQNVTFRCDPISEHNRLYWYRQTLGQGPEFLTYFQNEAQLEKSRLLSDRFSAERPKGSFSTLEIQRTEQGDSAMYLCASSSPNVDSEFFGPGTRLTVL.

The chain uses TRBV27 and TRBJ2-1; TRBD2 agrees at 14 bases. V lost 4 bases, J lost 10 bases, and 3 bases stayed unmatched. CDR1 is MNHEY and CDR2 is SMNVEV in the germline V gene (reference sequence). This CDR3 has 14 residues. For the CDR3, the DNA is TGTGCCAGCAGTTGGGGACTAGCGGGGGACGAGCAGTTCTTC. Protein product: CASSWGLAGDEQFF.

The DNA for the CDR3 is TGTGCCAGCAGCTTAGGCGGGGGTCTATCCTACGAGCAGTACTTC. Translating it yields CASSLGGGLSYEQYF. This sequence joins TRBV11-2 and TRBJ2-7; 7 positions match TRBD2. CDR1 is SGHAT, CDR2 FQNNGV, per germline. The CDR3 is 15 residues long. V gave up 1 base and J gave up 1 base; unmatched junction bases: 4.

This clone has a count of ten or more. At the DNA level, this CDR3 is encoded by other sequences in the same sample as well. The rearrangement links TRBV7-9 to TRBJ1-5; D uncertain. CDR3 length: 14 amino acids. Germline V CDR1 and CDR2: SEHNR, FQNEAQ (reference sequence). The V end lost 5 bases, the J end lost 2 bases, and 10 bases lay between the germline ends. The CDR3 DNA follows: TGTGCCAGCAGCCGGGGTGGCGGCAATCAGCCCCAGCATTTT. This sequence encodes CASSRGGGNQPQHF. Full variable domain (rest looked up from reference TRBV7-9 and TRBJ1-5): DTGVSQNPRHKITKRGQNVTFRCDPISEHNRLYWYRQTLGQGPEFLTYFQNEAQLEKSRLLSDRFSAERPKGSFSTLEIQRTEQGDSAMYLCASSRGGGNQPQHFGDGTRLSIL.

The chain recombines TRBV5-1 with TRBJ2-7; the match to TRBD1 covers 9 bases. The V gene's germline CDR1 is SGHRS and CDR2 YFSETQ. The ends lost 5 bases at V and 2 bases at J; junction bases unmatched: 11. This CDR3 has 16 amino acids. This chain's CDR3 is CASRSTRDRATYEQYF. The CDR3 region has the DNA TGCGCCAGCAGGTCTACGAGGGACAGGGCCACCTACGAGCAGTACTTC.

This clone showed up just once. V is TRBV28 and J is TRBJ1-5; D is ambiguous. V was clipped by 3 bases and J by 7 bases, with 22 bases between them. CDR1 is MDHEN, CDR2 SYDVKM, per germline. This CDR3 is 17 amino acids long. CDR3 protein: CASSFNPFGGIRQPQHF. The CDR3 DNA follows: TGTGCCAGCAGTTTTAATCCATTCGGAGGGATCAGACAGCCCCAGCATTTT.

This clone was picked up many times. The chain joins TRBV28 to TRBJ2-1, with a possible D match to TRBD1 (6 bases). This CDR3 is built from 14 residues. CDR1 MDHEN and CDR2 SYDVKM come from the germline V gene. V was shortened by 5 bases and J by 4 bases, with 12 bases between the two germline ends. The CDR3 nucleotides read TGTGCCAGCAGTGTACCGGGACAATACAATGAGCAGTTCTTC. Its translation: CASSVPGQYNEQFF.

This clone was detected ten times or more. At the DNA level, this CDR3 is encoded by other sequences in the same sample as well. V is TRBV27 and J is TRBJ1-5; maybe TRBD1 (6 bases). The CDR3 is 15 residues long. Germline V gives CDR1 MNHEY, CDR2 SMNVEV (reference sequence). V shed 4 bases and J shed 1 base, with 11 bases lying between them. CDR3 sequence (DNA): TGTGCCAGCAGTTCCGGACAGCAAAGCAATCAGCCCCAGCATTTT. Residues: CASSSGQQSNQPQHF.

This chain links TRBV11-2 with TRBJ2-5; 8 nucleotides line up with TRBD1. The V and J ends lost 2 bases and 1 base, in that order; junction bases with no gene match: 3. Germline-derived CDR1 and CDR2 are SGHAT and FQNNGV. CDR3 size: 15 residues. CDR3 amino acids: CASSLLGTGQETQYF. The CDR3 DNA sequence: TGTGCCAGCAGCTTATTAGGGACAGGCCAAGAGACCCAGTACTTC.

The chain couples TRBV7-9 to TRBJ1-1; D uncertain. In germline, CDR1 is SEHNR, CDR2 FQNEAQ (reference sequence). V lost 5 bases and J lost 5, with 6 bases in between. The length of the CDR3 is 11 residues. The CDR3 loop reads CASSPRTEAFF. As DNA, the CDR3 is TGTGCCAGCAGCCCCCGTACTGAAGCTTTCTTT.